This T cell receptor beta chain was sequenced during a study of a mutant IDH1 vaccine in newly diagnosed glioma. On the study more broadly: Of treated patients, about 60% were men and 37.5% women, averaging 40.4 years.

Time point denoted: week 23, last vaccination. Doses comprised 300 ug of mutant IDH1 20-mer peptide each, plus topical imiquimod. New WHO grade 3 or 4 astrocytomas that were IDH1-mutant and ATRX-lost had been found in donors. About this clone itself: The antigen is undetermined. The CDR3 end shows no conserved phenylalanine or tryptophan, and so a read error is likely. Because the CDR3's place on the DNA is in doubt, the DNA is left out and the CDR3 is given as listed by TCRdb.

The table came from immunoSEQ multiplex PCR; TCRdb's copy has only in-frame clones and leaves some out. The data contain under 45,000 clones, approximately 88% of them singletons. The CDR3 has 11 amino acids, counting both end residues. Per germline, CDR1 MNHEY and CDR2 SVGAGI. Sample: PBMCs, taken from a glioma patient whose treatment included an IDH1 peptide vaccine. The chain joins TRBV6-5 to TRBJ2-7; the table's D call, TRBD1, was not checked against the DNA. This TCR derives from a woman between 18 and 30 years old with glioma. Some clones in this sample may be carry-over from other donors' samples. The CDR3 sequence is CASRRGTGPPI.